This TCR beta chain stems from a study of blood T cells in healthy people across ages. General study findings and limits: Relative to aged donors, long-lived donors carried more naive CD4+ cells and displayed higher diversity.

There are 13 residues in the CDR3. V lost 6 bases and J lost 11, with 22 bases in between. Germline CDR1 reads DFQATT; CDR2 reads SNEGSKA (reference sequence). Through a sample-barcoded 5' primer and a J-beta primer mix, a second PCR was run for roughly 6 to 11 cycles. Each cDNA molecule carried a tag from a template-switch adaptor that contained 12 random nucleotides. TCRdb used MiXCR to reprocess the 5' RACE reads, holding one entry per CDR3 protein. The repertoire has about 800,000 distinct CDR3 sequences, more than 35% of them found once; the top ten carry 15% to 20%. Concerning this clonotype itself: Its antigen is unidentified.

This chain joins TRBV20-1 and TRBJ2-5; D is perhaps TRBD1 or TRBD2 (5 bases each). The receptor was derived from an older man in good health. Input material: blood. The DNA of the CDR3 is TGCAGTGCCAGTGGGTGGGGGTACAATGAGCAGTACTTC. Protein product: CSASGWGYNEQYF.